Presented here are 11 T cell receptor beta chains from one specimen sequenced in a study of T cell responses to AZD1222 COVID-19 vaccine. This table comes from immunoSEQ multiplex PCR, and its TCRdb copy is limited to in-frame clones, with some not included. The data contain about 98,000 clones, 80% to 90% of them singletons. The sample was peripheral blood, taken on day 0 of MenACWY control vaccination. The receptors derive from an adult in good health.

The chain couples TRBV7-2 to TRBJ2-2; 8 bases are a match to TRBD2. In germline, CDR1 is SGHTA, CDR2 FQGNSA. The CDR3 sequence is 16 residues long. J was trimmed by 1 base and V by 1 base; bases with no gene match: 2. The chain's CDR3 is CASSLELAVNTGELFF. The CDR3 nucleotides read TGTGCCAGCAGCTTAGAACTAGCGGTGAACACCGGGGAGCTGTTTTTT.

The table lists this clone with a few counts. The rearrangement joins TRBV10-3 to TRBJ1-5; tentative D call: TRBD1 (5 bases). V was cut by 6 bases and J by 3 bases, with 9 bases left in between. Germline CDR1 is ENHRY and CDR2 is SYGVKD. CDR3 length equals 13 residues. The CDR3, as DNA: TGTGCCATCAGCCCGGACACCAATCAGCCCCAGCATTTT. Its protein product is CAISPDTNQPQHF.

This clone is a singleton in its sample. This chain links TRBV5-1 with TRBJ2-5, with 7 bases aligning to TRBD1. Germline lookup yields CDR1 SGHRS and CDR2 YFSETQ. V dropped 0 bases and J dropped 4; count of bases not matched to a gene: 6. The CDR3 runs to 15 residues. CDR3 coding DNA: TGCGCCAGCAGCTTGGGGGGGACAGCCCGAGAGACCCAGTACTTC. The encoded protein is CASSLGGTARETQYF.

This chain joins TRBV30 and TRBJ2-1, with TRBD1 matching over 7 bases. This CDR3 is built from 13 residues. The germline CDR1 and CDR2 sequences are GTSNPN and SVGIG (reference sequence). The junction had 6 bases not matched to a gene; V was cut back by 2 bases and J by 8 bases. CDR3 loop: CAWSSGQADEQFF. CDR3 bases: TGTGCCTGGAGTTCCGGACAGGCGGATGAGCAGTTCTTC.

The V and J genes are TRBV30 and TRBJ1-4, with a possible D match to TRBD1 (5 bases). The CDR3 covers 15 residues. The germline V and J ends were trimmed by 0 bases and 3 bases, with 11 bases remaining between them. CDR1 is GTSNPN, CDR2 SVGIG, per germline (reference sequence). DNA for the CDR3: TGTGCCTGGAGTGTGCCGACAGTTGCTAATGAAAAACTGTTTTTT. It codes for CAWSVPTVANEKLFF.

This chain connects TRBV21-1 to TRBJ2-7; the D segment call TRBD2 is taken from the table without a DNA check. TRBV21-1 counts as a pseudogene. This CDR3 region has 20 residues. CDR3 in DNA: TGTGCCAGCAGCCCCACTAGCGAACGGGGGGCGCCTCGATACACCTACGAGCAGTACTTC. This gives the protein CASSPTSERGAPRYTYEQYF.

CDR3 DNA sequence: TGCGCCAGCAGCACGGACACCCTGGTGGAGACCCAGTACTTC. It codes for CASSTDTLVETQYF. The V gene is TRBV5-1, the J gene TRBJ2-5, with TRBD1 as a possible D gene (5 bases). Deletions cut 4 bases from V and 5 bases from J, with 15 bases between. The CDR3 spans 14 residues. Germline values: CDR1 SGHRS, CDR2 YFSETQ.

The genes are TRBV3-1 (or the pseudogene TRBV3-2) and TRBJ1-3, with D perhaps TRBD1 (5 bases). CDR3 length: 16 amino acids. V lost 0 bases and J 0 bases, leaving 9 bases between the germline ends. Germline loops: CDR1 LGHDT, CDR2 YNNKEL (reference sequence). The CDR3 loop is CASSQDPGSSGNTIYF. Written as DNA, the CDR3 is TGTGCCAGCAGCCAAGATCCAGGGAGCTCTGGAAACACCATATATTTT.

In this sample, this clone turned up once. The rearrangement links TRBV19 to TRBJ1-6; D remains ambiguous. Trimming pared 3 bases from V and 0 bases from J, leaving 6 bases between. CDR1 and CDR2 (germline): LNHDA, SQIVND (reference sequence). This CDR3 has 15 amino acids. Here the CDR3 reads CASSIESSYNSPLHF. CDR3 DNA sequence: TGTGCCAGTAGTATCGAAAGCTCCTATAATTCACCCCTCCACTTT.

V and J are TRBV3-1 (or the pseudogene TRBV3-2) and TRBJ1-2, with no clear D. This CDR3 has 12 residues. Trimming pared 1 base from V and 7 bases from J, leaving 7 bases between. Germline V lookup: CDR1 LGHDT, CDR2 YNNKEL (reference sequence). CDR3 nucleotide sequence: TGTGCCAGCAGCCAAGGGGGAGGTGGCTACACCTTC. It encodes CASSQGGGGYTF.

This chain uses TRBV30 with TRBJ1-4, with a tentative D call TRBD1 (6 bases). The ends were cut back, 0 bases at V and 5 bases at J, with 16 bases in the middle. The CDR3 is 16 residues long. Germline V gene sequence: CDR1 GTSNPN, CDR2 SVGIG (reference sequence). This CDR3 is CAWSVRGGGTNEKLFF. In nucleotides, the CDR3 is TGTGCCTGGAGTGTTAGGGGCGGGGGCACAAATGAAAAACTGTTTTTT.